This T cell receptor beta chain was retrieved from a study of molecular identifiers for immune sequencing clone quantification. A CD8+CD4-CCR7+CD45RA+ phenotype served as the sorting definition for naive CD8 T cells. The germline CDR1 and CDR2 sequences are SGHVS and FQNEAQ. The CDR3 runs 15 residues. The V end was cut by 3 bases, the J end by 0 bases, with 9 bases between. This clonotype showed up many times. Its specificity is unknown. Listed TCR primers, together with previously described methods, were used for the bulk TCR libraries. MiXCR, applied by TCRdb to the PCR reads, yields one record per CDR3 protein. The sample yields approximately 500,000 distinct CDR3 sequences, over 20% seen once. General study findings and limits: Identical TCR molecules can share a barcode, and this sharing could underestimate highly expanded clone sizes.

The sequencing sample was made of naive CD8+ T cells from blood, with Jurkat cell RNA spiked in. Subset indicated: FACS-sorted CD8+CD4-CCR7+CD45RA+ naive T cells. The chain is built from TRBV7-8 and TRBJ2-1; D assignment may be TRBD1 or TRBD2 (6 bases each). This clonotype originated in a human donor in good health. Some libraries in this study had Jurkat cell RNA spiked in. The CDR3 is CASSLGGGSYNEQFF. CDR3 coding DNA: TGTGCCAGCAGCTTGGGGGGCGGCTCCTACAATGAGCAGTTCTTC.